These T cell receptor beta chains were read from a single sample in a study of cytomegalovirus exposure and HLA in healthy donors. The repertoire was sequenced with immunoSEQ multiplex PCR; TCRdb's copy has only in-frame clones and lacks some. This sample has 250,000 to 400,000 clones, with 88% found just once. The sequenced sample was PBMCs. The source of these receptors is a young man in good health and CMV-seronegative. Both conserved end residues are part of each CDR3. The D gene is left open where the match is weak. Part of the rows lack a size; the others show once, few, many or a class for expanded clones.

CASRILDSYEQYF TGTGCCAGCCGGATCCTAGACTCCTACGAGCAGTACTTC TRBV13 - TRBJ2-7 -
CASTAGGGATEAFF TGTGCCAGCACCGCGGGGGGAGGGGCCACTGAAGCTTTCTTT TRBV2 - TRBJ1-1 -
CASSLSPGTGSTDTQYF TGTGCCAGCAGCTTAAGCCCCGGGACAGGGAGCACAGATACGCAGTATTTT TRBV7-6 TRBD1 TRBJ2-3 -
CASSPPGLDTGELFF TGTGCCAGCAGCCCACCCGGACTAGACACCGGGGAGCTGTTTTTT TRBV7-8 TRBD2 TRBJ2-2 -
CASSLPDRGSNTEAFF TGTGCCAGCAGCTTACCAGACAGGGGGAGTAACACTGAAGCTTTCTTT TRBV7-6 TRBD1 TRBJ1-1 -
CASSQDRGTAEQYF TGCGCCAGCAGCCAAGACCGAGGGACAGCCGAGCAGTACTTC TRBV4-1 TRBD1 TRBJ2-7 -
CASSPWGGKLFF TGTGCCAGCAGTCCCTGGGGAGGGAAACTGTTTTTT TRBV5-4 - TRBJ1-4 -
CASSKRHALAKNIQYF TGTGCCAGCAGCAAGCGGCACGCTTTAGCCAAAAACATTCAGTACTTC TRBV21-1 - TRBJ2-4 -
CASSSGTGRGDYTF TGTGCCAGCAGCTCGGGGACAGGCCGCGGGGACTACACCTTC TRBV5-4 TRBD1 TRBJ1-2 -
CASSFASAVYEQYF TGTGCCAGCAGCTTTGCGAGCGCGGTCTACGAGCAGTACTTC TRBV7-9 - TRBJ2-7 -
CASSVDRGSYEQYF TGTGCCAGCAGCGTAGATCGGGGCTCCTACGAGCAGTACTTC TRBV9 - TRBJ2-7 -
CASSLGDRATAEQFF TGTGCCAGCAGCTTGGGGGACAGGGCGACCGCTGAGCAGTTCTTC TRBV5-4 TRBD1 TRBJ2-1 -
CASSFNSDRMNTEAFF TGCGCCAGCAGCTTTAATTCGGACAGAATGAACACTGAAGCTTTCTTT TRBV5-1 - TRBJ1-1 -
CASSEPRTGNTIYF TGTGCCAGCAGTGAACCGAGGACAGGAAACACCATATATTTT TRBV6-1 - TRBJ1-3 -
CASTRTERPYEQYF TGTGCCAGCACCAGGACAGAGAGACCCTACGAGCAGTACTTC TRBV6-5 - TRBJ2-7 -
CASNSATENTEAFF TGCGCCAGCAATTCAGCGACAGAGAACACTGAAGCTTTCTTT TRBV5-1 - TRBJ1-1 -
CASSFHDWATNEKLFF TGTGCCAGCAGCTTTCACGACTGGGCAACTAATGAAAAACTGTTTTTT TRBV7-2 - TRBJ1-4 -
CASSINPRQDYGYTF TGTGCCAGTAGTATCAACCCCCGGCAGGACTATGGCTACACCTTC TRBV19 - TRBJ1-2 once
CASSRSGTGGHEQYF TGTGCCAGCAGCCGATCCGGGACAGGGGGCCACGAGCAGTACTTC TRBV11-3 TRBD1 TRBJ2-7 -
CASSEGTVSYGYTF TGTGCCAGCAGTGAAGGGACAGTCAGCTATGGCTACACCTTC TRBV2 - TRBJ1-2 -
CASSLQGTGYGYTF TGTGCCAGCAGCTTGCAGGGGACGGGCTATGGCTACACCTTC TRBV5-6 - TRBJ1-2 -
CASSEVAQGTGNEQYF TGTGCCAGCAGTGAAGTTGCACAGGGGACGGGGAACGAGCAGTACTTC TRBV2 TRBD1 TRBJ2-7 few
CASSSQSSYEQYF TGTGCCAGCAGCTCACAGAGCTCCTACGAGCAGTACTTC TRBV11-2 - TRBJ2-7 -
CASSLGRVPLNQPQHF TGTGCCAGCAGCTTAGGGAGGGTCCCCCTCAATCAGCCCCAGCATTTT TRBV5-6 - TRBJ1-5 -
CASSLRTQGSGNTIYF TGTGCCAGCAGCTTGCGAACTCAGGGGTCTGGAAACACCATATATTTT TRBV5-4 - TRBJ1-3 -
CAWSTGQGSGQPQHF TGTGCCTGGAGTACGGGACAGGGGTCTGGCCAGCCCCAGCATTTT TRBV30 TRBD1 TRBJ1-5 -
CASTSSGHSYEQYF TGTGCCAGCACCTCCTCCGGACATTCCTACGAGCAGTACTTC TRBV7-9 - TRBJ2-7 few
CASRIEGGRWHGYTF TGTGCCAGCAGGATTGAAGGGGGCAGATGGCATGGCTACACCTTC TRBV6-1 TRBD1 TRBJ1-2 -
CASSEGQGGGNQPQHF TGTGCCAGCAGTGAGGGACAGGGAGGAGGCAATCAGCCCCAGCATTTT TRBV6-1 TRBD1 TRBJ1-5 -
CASSLRGRRTEAFF TGTGCCAGCAGCTTGAGAGGGCGACGGACCGAAGCTTTCTTT TRBV5-4 - TRBJ1-1 -
CASSQDWGDTEAFF TGTGCCAGCAGCCAAGATTGGGGGGACACTGAAGCTTTCTTT TRBV14 - TRBJ1-1 once
CASSWTVYEQYF TGTGCCAGCAGCTGGACAGTCTACGAGCAGTACTTC TRBV7-9 - TRBJ2-7 once
CASSLVTSGAGELFF TGTGCCAGCAGCTTAGTAACTAGCGGGGCCGGGGAGCTGTTTTTT TRBV11-2 TRBD2 TRBJ2-2 once
CASSVAATTTNEKLFF TGTGCCAGCAGCGTAGCCGCGACAACAACTAATGAAAAACTGTTTTTT TRBV9 - TRBJ1-4 -
CASSVETGQGTDTQYF TGTGCCAGCAGCGTAGAGACAGGGCAAGGTACAGATACGCAGTATTTT TRBV9 TRBD1 TRBJ2-3 once
CASSSREVETQYF TGTGCCAGCAGTTCCCGGGAGGTAGAGACCCAGTACTTC TRBV6-5 TRBD2 TRBJ2-5 -
CAWSRQGLGEKLFF TGTGCCTGGAGTCGACAGGGACTAGGAGAAAAACTGTTTTTT TRBV30 TRBD1 TRBJ1-4 -
CASSIAEGRNSPLHF TGTGCCAGTAGTATAGCGGAGGGCCGGAATTCACCCCTCCACTTT TRBV19 - TRBJ1-6 few
CSVRNRGRSETQYF TGCAGCGTTCGAAACAGGGGGCGCAGTGAGACCCAGTACTTC TRBV29-1 TRBD1 TRBJ2-5 -
CAWSLGGKKLFF TGTGCCTGGAGCCTAGGGGGCAAAAAACTGTTTTTT TRBV30 TRBD1 TRBJ1-4 -
CASSPQQGNEQPQHF TGTGCCAGCTCACCCCAACAGGGTAACGAGCAGCCCCAGCATTTT TRBV18 - TRBJ1-5 few
CASLTGDGYTF TGTGCCAGCCTTACAGGGGATGGCTACACCTTC TRBV6-5 TRBD1 TRBJ1-2 -
CASGLKWETEAFF TGTGCTAGTGGTTTGAAGTGGGAGACTGAAGCTTTCTTT TRBV12-5 - TRBJ1-1 -
CASSSISTDQETQYF TGTGCCAGCAGCTCTATATCGACAGATCAAGAGACCCAGTACTTC TRBV7-6 - TRBJ2-5 -
CASSLRTVGETQYF TGTGCCAGCAGCCTCCGGACAGTCGGGGAGACCCAGTACTTC TRBV7-8 - TRBJ2-5 -
CASSIQAYSNQPQHF TGTGCCAGCAGCATACAGGCTTATAGCAATCAGCCCCAGCATTTT TRBV6-6 - TRBJ1-5 -
CASSSGRVLETQYF TGTGCCAGCAGCTCTGGCAGGGTTCTAGAGACCCAGTACTTC TRBV7-9 - TRBJ2-5 -
CASSEGGGLFF TGTGCCAGCAGTGAAGGGGGGGGACTGTTTTTT TRBV6-1 - TRBJ1-4 -
CASSLTGGAWEKLFF TGTGCCAGCAGTTTAACGGGGGGGGCGTGGGAAAAACTGTTTTTT TRBV27 - TRBJ1-4 -